Presented here are 6 T cell receptor beta chains from one specimen sequenced in a study of tumor and adjacent non-tumor tissue in lung cancer. RNA was extracted from bulk tissue without any cell sorting. The library came from three nested PCR rounds adapted from ARM-PCR protocols. TCRdb re-analysed the multiplex PCR reads in MiXCR, keeping a single row per CDR3 protein. The data hold 68,000 or so distinct CDR3 sequences, with roughly three fifths observed a single time. The sequenced sample was lung tumor tissue. The receptors were sampled from a man aged 45 to 65 with non-small cell lung cancer.

This clonotype was seen only a few times. The chain joins TRBV2 to TRBJ2-1; TRBD1 matches at 7 bases. The length of the CDR3 is 13 residues. CDR1 and CDR2 from the germline V gene are SNHLY and FYNNEI. Unmatched junction bases numbered 8, after V lost 8 bases and J lost 7 bases. In nucleotides, the CDR3 is TGTGCCAGCTCGGGACAGAAAGGGAATGAGCAGTTCTTC. Encoded protein: CASSGQKGNEQFF.

Ten or more counts support this clonotype. V and J are TRBV13 and TRBJ2-3, with TRBD2 matching 10 bases. This CDR3 is 14 amino acids long. V shed 5 bases, J shed 8 bases, and the junction held 7 bases outside the gene matches. Germline CDR1 PRHDT, CDR2 FYEKMQ (reference sequence). The CDR3 region is CASSASSGGGTQYF. CDR3 nucleotides: TGTGCCAGCAGCGCCTCTAGCGGGGGCGGTACGCAGTATTTT.

About this clonotype itself: One end of the junction fails to match germline, which may point to a read error. The chain has TRBV4-2 and TRBJ2-1, with TRBD2 identical over 7 bases. CDR3 length: 16 amino acids. Germline CDR1 is LGHNA and CDR2 is YNFKEQ. CDR3 in DNA: TGTGCCAGCAGCCAAGAGGGGGGGTCAAGGTACAATGAGCGGTTCTTT. Translated, it gives CASSQEGGSRYNERFF.

Remarks on this clonotype: One end of the junction is discordant with germline, which a read error may explain. The chain is built from TRBV5-8 and TRBJ2-7; 10 nucleotides agree with TRBD2. CDR1 is SGHTS, CDR2 YDEGEE, per germline. The CDR3 is 14 amino acids. CDR3 protein: CAISTSGTSYEQYF. The CDR3 region has the DNA TGTGCCATCAGCACTAGCGGGACCTCCTACGAGCAGTACTTC.

The rearrangement uses TRBV6-1 and TRBJ2-7; tentatively, D is TRBD1 (8 bases). This CDR3 region has 15 residues. Trimming shortened V by 7 bases and J by 6 bases, and 22 bases separated the two germline ends. Germline assignment: CDR1 MNHNS and CDR2 SASEGT. CDR3 loop: CASTTSAQGGSEQYF. The DNA of the CDR3 is TGTGCCAGCACTACTAGCGCACAGGGGGGAAGCGAGCAGTACTTC.

Only a few counts were recorded for this clonotype. A read error may produce the germline difference seen at one junction end. The chain is built from TRBV29-1 and TRBJ2-7; 14 positions match TRBD2. The CDR3 has 15 residues. The germline gives CDR1 SQVTM, CDR2 ANQGSEA. The CDR3 region has the DNA TGCAGCGTTGAAGACGGGGGACTAGCGGGAGACGAGCGGTACTTC. It yields the protein CSVEDGGLAGDERYF.